A selection of T cell receptor beta chains follows, all from one sample in a study of T cells in Graves' hyperthyroidism and ophthalmopathy. TCRdb processed the multiplex PCR reads anew with MiXCR; each CDR3 protein has one entry. The sample has fewer than 700,000 distinct CDR3 sequences, 17% seen once. The specimen sequenced was blood. The receptors shown here come from a woman between 18 and 29 years old with Graves' ophthalmopathy. Both conserved end residues are part of each CDR3. A D gene is named only where the DNA matches it firmly. Rows may omit the clone size; those that give it use once, few, many or a size class.

V	D	J	size	DNA	CDR3
TRBV6-4	NA	TRBJ1-5	few	TGTGCCAGCACCGACCCCGGGGACGGATCAGGGGGCAATCAGCCCCAGCATTTT	CASTDPGDGSGGNQPQHF
TRBV28	TRBD2	TRBJ2-3	many	TGTGCCAGCAGCCGTAAACTAGCGGGAGGCACAGATACGCAGTATTTT	CASSRKLAGGTDTQYF
TRBV20-1	NA	TRBJ2-1	NA	TGCAGTGCTAGAGGTATAGGGGCCCCAACCTACAATGAGCAGTTCTTC	CSARGIGAPTYNEQFF
TRBV6-6	NA	TRBJ1-1	many	TGTGCCAGCAGTTACGGTGATCACACTGAAGCTTTCTTT	CASSYGDHTEAFF
TRBV6-2/TRBV6-3	NA	TRBJ1-1	many	TGTGCCAGCAGTCGTGGACGGTGGCGGGCTTTCTTT	CASSRGRWRAFF
TRBV20-1	NA	TRBJ1-5	few	TGCAGTGCTAGGGTTACAGGGACAAATCAGCCCCAGCATTTT	CSARVTGTNQPQHF
TRBV4-1	NA	TRBJ1-1	many	TGCGCCAGCAGCCAAGGAGAAGGGTGGACGCTGAACACTGAAGCTTTCTTT	CASSQGEGWTLNTEAFF
TRBV9	NA	TRBJ1-2	NA	TGTGCCAGCAGCGGTCTGGTGCAGGGGAGAAATGGCTACACCTTC	CASSGLVQGRNGYTF
TRBV5-1	NA	TRBJ2-7	many	TGCGCCAGCAGGAGACAGAATTCCTACGAGCAGTACTTC	CASRRQNSYEQYF
TRBV6-1	TRBD1	TRBJ1-1	many	TGTGCCGCTTGGGACAGGGCAGTGAACACTGAAGCTTTCTTT	CAAWDRAVNTEAFF
TRBV5-8	TRBD1	TRBJ1-2	NA	TGTGCCAGCAGCTTGCCTCCGGGGACAGGGCCCGGTGGCTACACCTTC	CASSLPPGTGPGGYTF
TRBV7-9	NA	TRBJ2-7	NA	TGTGCCAGCAGCCTATCGGGCAGGGAATCTAAGCAGTACTTC	CASSLSGRESKQYF
TRBV4-2	TRBD2	TRBJ2-3	few	TGTGCCAGCAGCCAAGAGTGGCGAGCGGGAGGTAGGACAGATACGCAGTATTTT	CASSQEWRAGGRTDTQYF
TRBV7-9	TRBD1	TRBJ1-1	many	TGTGCCAGCAGCTCGGACAGGGGGTTGAACACTGAAGCTTTCTTT	CASSSDRGLNTEAFF
TRBV20-1	TRBD2	TRBJ2-7	many	TGCAGTGCTACCCATAGCGGGAGCTACGAGCAGTACTTC	CSATHSGSYEQYF
TRBV15	TRBD2	TRBJ2-1	many	TGTGCCACCAGTATAGGCGGGAGTGCACGGAATGAGCAGTTCTTC	CATSIGGSARNEQFF
TRBV20-1	NA	TRBJ2-7	once	TGCAGTGCTAGAGATGGCGACTTGAGCTCCTACGAGCAGTACTTC	CSARDGDLSSYEQYF
TRBV6-2/TRBV6-3	NA	TRBJ2-1	many	TGTGCCAGCAGTTACTCTATGTTCCTTGGGGCGGAAGAGCAGTTCTTC	CASSYSMFLGAEEQFF
TRBV6-5	NA	TRBJ1-5	NA	TGTGCCAGCAGCTACTCCACTAGCACAGATACGCAGCATTTT	CASSYSTSTDTQHF
TRBV18	TRBD2	TRBJ2-5	few	TGTGCCAGCTCACCTCCGGGACTAGCGACCCGAAGGTGGGAGACCCAGTACTTC	CASSPPGLATRRWETQYF
TRBV11-2	NA	TRBJ1-5	many	TGTGCCAGCAGCTTATCCAGCAGGGGTCAGCCCCAGCATTTT	CASSLSSRGQPQHF
TRBV30	NA	TRBJ1-1	many	TGTGCCTGGAGTGTTTTAGCAGTGAACACTGAAGCTTTCTTT	CAWSVLAVNTEAFF
TRBV19	NA	TRBJ2-1	NA	TGTGCCAGTAGTATTTCGGCGGGAAGGTACAATGAGCAGTTCTTC	CASSISAGRYNEQFF
TRBV5-1	TRBD2	TRBJ2-2	NA	TGCGCCAGCAGGAAGCGGGAGGCCACGAACACCGGGGAGCTGTTTTTT	CASRKREATNTGELFF
TRBV19	NA	TRBJ1-1	NA	TGTGCCAGTAGTATCGCAGACAGGAACACTGAAGCTTTCTTT	CASSIADRNTEAFF
TRBV29-1	TRBD1	TRBJ1-6	many	TGCAGCCCAACGGGACAGAATTCACCCCTCCACTTT	CSPTGQNSPLHF
TRBV7-9	TRBD1	TRBJ1-5	NA	TGTGCCAGCAGTTGGGGACAGGCGGGCCAGCCCCAGCATTTT	CASSWGQAGQPQHF
TRBV11-3	TRBD2	TRBJ2-5	NA	TGTGCCAGCAGCTTACAGACTAGCGGGGTAATGGAGACCCAGTACTTC	CASSLQTSGVMETQYF
TRBV20-1	NA	TRBJ2-1	few	TGCAGTGCTAGTTCGGCCGCGGAATACAATGAGCAGTTCTTC	CSASSAAEYNEQFF
TRBV28	NA	TRBJ1-5	many	TGTGCCAGCAGTTCGGGTATAGGACAGCCCCAGCATTTT	CASSSGIGQPQHF
TRBV7-3	TRBD2	TRBJ2-6	NA	TGTGCCAGCAGCCCCCGACTAGCGGGAGCGGACGGGGCCAACGTCCTGACTTTC	CASSPRLAGADGANVLTF
TRBV12-3/TRBV12-4	TRBD2	TRBJ2-7	few	TGTGCCAGCAGTTTAGGCCGGCGGGAGGGAGGCTACGAGCAGTACTTC	CASSLGRREGGYEQYF
TRBV7-9	NA	TRBJ1-2	NA	TGTGCCAGCAGCTTAGCCCAAACAGGGTTGGGTGGCTACACCTTC	CASSLAQTGLGGYTF
TRBV9	TRBD2	TRBJ2-3	many	TGTGCCAGCAGCGTGTCCGGGACTAGCGGGGTCACAGATACGCAGTATTTT	CASSVSGTSGVTDTQYF
TRBV6-1	NA	TRBJ2-7	many	TGTGCCAGCAGTCTGGGCAGACAGGACGAGCAGTACTTC	CASSLGRQDEQYF